This T cell receptor (beta chain) was captured in a study of blood T cell repertoires in COVID-19. Seattle patients were enrolled during active infection and followed longitudinally. Sequencing used immunoSEQ multiplex PCR; TCRdb keeps in-frame clones, though not all of them. Of fewer than 150,000 clones in the sample, 90% were seen once. Sequences were obtained from peripheral blood. The sequence came from a woman aged 60-75 years with COVID-19, enrolled during active disease.

CDR3 residues: CASQNKDGGSNQPQHF. The DNA for the CDR3 is TGTGCCAGCCAAAACAAGGACGGGGGGAGCAATCAGCCCCAGCATTTT. The chain has TRBV19 and TRBJ1-5, with D possibly matching TRBD1 (5 bases). The CDR3 sequence is 16 residues long. The germline gives CDR1 LNHDA, CDR2 SQIVND (reference sequence). V lost 9 bases, J lost 1 base, and 19 bases lay in between.